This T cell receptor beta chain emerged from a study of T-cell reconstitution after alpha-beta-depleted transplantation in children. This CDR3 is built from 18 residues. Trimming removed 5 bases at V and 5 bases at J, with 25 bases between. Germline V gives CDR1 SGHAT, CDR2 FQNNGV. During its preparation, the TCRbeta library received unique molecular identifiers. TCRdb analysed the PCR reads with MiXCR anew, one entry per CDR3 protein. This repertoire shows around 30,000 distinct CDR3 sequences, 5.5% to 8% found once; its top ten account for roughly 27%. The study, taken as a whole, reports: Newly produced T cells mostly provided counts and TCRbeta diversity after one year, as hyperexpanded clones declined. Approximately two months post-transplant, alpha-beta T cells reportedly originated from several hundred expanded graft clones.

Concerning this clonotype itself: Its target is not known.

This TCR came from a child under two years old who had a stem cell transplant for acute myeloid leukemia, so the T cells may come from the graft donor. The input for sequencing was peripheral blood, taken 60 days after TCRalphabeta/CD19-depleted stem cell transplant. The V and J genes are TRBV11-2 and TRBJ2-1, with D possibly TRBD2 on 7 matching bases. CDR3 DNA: TGTGCCAGCAGCCCCAAACCCCTCCTAGCGGAGGGGGACAATGAGCAGTTCTTC. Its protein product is CASSPKPLLAEGDNEQFF.